Shown below are 30 T cell receptor beta chains from a single sample sequenced in a study of response to subunit inactivated influenza vaccine. MiXCR, run by TCRdb on the RT-PCR reads, gives a single entry per CDR3 protein. In the table there are about 480,000 distinct CDR3 sequences, 13% of which are singletons. The sequencing used PBMCs from blood, collected roughly 6 weeks after vaccination. These receptors were taken from a man aged 50 to 60 who received an inactivated influenza vaccine.

The J gene is TRBJ1-1, the V gene TRBV25-1; 11 nucleotides agree with TRBD1. The V segment lost 6 bases and the J segment 3 bases; nucleotides outside the gene matches: 0. CDR1 is MGHDK, CDR2 SYGVNS, per germline. The CDR3 spans 13 residues. This chain's CDR3 is CASRGQGDTEAFF. The DNA of the CDR3 is TGTGCCAGCAGGGGACAGGGGGACACTGAAGCTTTCTTT.

The chain carries TRBV14 and TRBJ2-3, with 8 bases aligning to TRBD2. Trimming took 4 bases from V and 4 from J; bases not matched to a gene: 7. The CDR3 consists of 15 residues. Germline V gene lookup returns CDR1 SGHDN and CDR2 FVKESK. The CDR3 is CASSPGTRVPDTQYF. CDR3 nucleotide sequence: TGTGCCAGCAGCCCCGGGACTAGAGTCCCAGATACGCAGTATTTT.

The gene calls are TRBV10-3 and TRBJ2-2, with TRBD2 matching 12 bases. Germline trimming cut 6 bases from V and 4 bases from J; bases unmatched to any gene: 3. Germline V gene sequence: CDR1 ENHRY, CDR2 SYGVKD. The CDR3 has 15 residues. CDR3 amino acids: CAISGLAGTTGELFF. DNA of the CDR3: TGTGCCATCAGCGGACTAGCGGGAACCACCGGGGAGCTGTTTTTT.

There are a few counts of this clonotype. The V and J genes are TRBV5-5 and TRBJ2-5, with 10 bases matching TRBD2. The germline V gene has CDR1 SGHKS and CDR2 YYEKEE (reference sequence). This CDR3 has 13 residues. V dropped 2 bases and J dropped 9; count of bases not matched to a gene: 4. The CDR3 DNA reads as TGTGCCAGCAGCTTCACTAGCGGGGCGGCCCAGTACTTC. It is translated as CASSFTSGAAQYF.

This clonotype was seen a few times. The V gene is TRBV4-1, the J gene TRBJ1-1; TRBD1 might be the D (5 bases). The CDR3 consists of 13 residues. Germline CDR1 is MGHRA and CDR2 is YSYEKL. V lost 4 bases, J lost 4 bases, and 10 bases lay in between. The CDR3: CASSLRGGTEAFF. DNA of the CDR3: TGCGCCAGCAGCCTTCGGGGGGGCACTGAAGCTTTCTTT.

This clonotype was seen repeatedly, ten times or more. The J gene is TRBJ2-1, the V gene TRBV12-3 or TRBV12-4, with 9 bases matching TRBD2. V was clipped by 5 bases and J by 6 bases; unmatched bases: 11. This CDR3 spans 16 amino acids. CDR3 sequence reads: CASSRIQAGGGNEQFF. CDR3 bases: TGTGCCAGCAGTCGTATACAGGCGGGAGGGGGCAATGAGCAGTTCTTC.

The V and J genes are TRBV7-2 and TRBJ2-4; possibly TRBD1 or TRBD2 for D (5 bases each). Trimming stripped 5 bases from V and 9 bases from J, with 20 bases between. The CDR3 covers 15 residues. In germline, CDR1 is SGHTA, CDR2 FQGNSA. CDR3 amino acids: CASSPPGRKRGIQYF. CDR3 DNA sequence: TGTGCCAGCAGCCCGCCGGGGAGAAAGAGGGGCATTCAGTACTTC.

This clonotype was observed many times. The chain combines TRBV10-3 with TRBJ2-7, with unresolved D. In germline, CDR1 is ENHRY, CDR2 SYGVKD. Trimming took off 0 bases at V and 0 bases at J, with 6 bases between the two ends. The CDR3 length is 14 residues. The CDR3, as DNA: TGTGCCATCAGTGAGTCAAGGGTCTCCTACGAGCAGTACTTC. This gives the protein CAISESRVSYEQYF.

The V gene is TRBV6-5, the J gene TRBJ2-7; weak D call: TRBD1 (6 bases). Germline CDR1 MNHEY, CDR2 SVGAGI. Trimming took 4 bases from V and 5 from J, leaving 12 bases between them. This CDR3 contains 13 residues. CDR3 DNA sequence: TGTGCCAGCAGTTGGGGCAGGGACAACGAGCAGTACTTC. This gives the protein CASSWGRDNEQYF.

In this sample, this clonotype turned up a few times. The chain joins TRBV15 to TRBJ2-7, with 9 bases matching TRBD2. The CDR3 covers 13 residues. Losses at the gene ends were 8 bases for V and 2 bases for J; bases not matched to a gene: 4. The germline V gene has CDR1 LNHNV and CDR2 YYDKDF (reference sequence). The CDR3 DNA is TGTGCCACCTCCCTAGCGGGGCCCTACGAGCAGTACTTC. It codes for CATSLAGPYEQYF.

The chain joins TRBV7-2 to TRBJ2-5; D possibly corresponds to TRBD1 (7 bases). Trimming cost V 6 bases and J 4 bases, with 12 bases left between them. Looked up from germline, CDR1 is SGHTA and CDR2 is FQGNSA. CDR3 length equals 13 residues. CDR3 sequence reads: CASRRDRLETQYF. The CDR3, as DNA: TGTGCCAGCAGGCGGGACAGATTAGAGACCCAGTACTTC.

This clonotype was detected only a few times. The chain has TRBV30 and TRBJ1-1, with a weak D call TRBD1 (6 bases). The CDR3 contains 12 residues. The germline V gene has CDR1 GTSNPN and CDR2 SVGIG (reference sequence). V was clipped by 5 bases and J by 5 bases, with 12 bases between them. The CDR3 sequence is CAWLWGRTEAFF. The CDR3 DNA follows: TGTGCCTGGTTGTGGGGGCGTACTGAAGCTTTCTTT.

The chain carries TRBV11-2 and TRBJ1-2; D is unresolved. Trimming shortened V by 3 bases and J by 8 bases, and 13 bases separated the two germline ends. CDR1 and CDR2 (germline): SGHAT, FQNNGV. The length of the CDR3 is 13 residues. The CDR3 protein is CASSLGSSGGYTF. The DNA of the CDR3 is TGTGCCAGCAGCTTGGGGTCTAGCGGAGGCTACACCTTC. Full variable domain (missing parts from reference TRBV11-2 and TRBJ1-2): EAGVAQSPRYKIIEKRQSVAFWCNPISGHATLYWYQQILGQGPKLLIQFQNNGVVDDSQLPKDRFSAERLKGVDSTLKIQPAKLEDSAVYLCASSLGSSGGYTFGSGTRLTVV.

The chain combines TRBV4-3 with TRBJ2-3, with a weak D call TRBD1 (5 bases). Germline CDR1 and CDR2: LGHNA and YSLEER. V lost 1 base, J lost 3 bases, and 17 bases lay in between. The CDR3 spans 17 residues. The CDR3 region is CASSQAFDSRPTDTQYF. The DNA of the CDR3 is TGCGCCAGCAGCCAAGCTTTCGACAGTCGCCCGACAGATACGCAGTATTTT.

This clonotype was seen only a few times. The chain has TRBV7-9 and TRBJ1-4, with D unclear. The germline CDR1 and CDR2 sequences are SEHNR and FQNEAQ (reference sequence). This CDR3 is 17 amino acids long. Trimming removed 0 bases from V and 3 bases from J, with 14 bases in between. CDR3 in DNA: TGTGCCAGCAGCTTAGCGGGGTCGGGCTGGGCTAATGAAAAACTGTTTTTT. Protein sequence: CASSLAGSGWANEKLFF.

The sample holds a few counts of this clonotype. This sequence joins TRBV7-8 and TRBJ2-5, with D possibly being TRBD2 (6 bases). CDR1 and CDR2 (germline): SGHVS, FQNEAQ. Trimming left V 5 bases short and J 4 bases short, with 23 bases between. This CDR3 has 17 amino acids. CDR3 region: CASSLFAGSEAGETQYF. The CDR3 DNA sequence: TGTGCCAGCAGCCTATTTGCTGGGAGTGAAGCGGGAGAGACCCAGTACTTC. The variable domain in full, with the rest retrieved from reference TRBV7-8 and TRBJ2-5, is GAGVSQSPRYKVAKRGQDVALRCDPISGHVSLFWYQQALGQGPEFLTYFQNEAQLDKSGLPSDRFFAERPEGSVSTLKIQRTQQEDSAVYLCASSLFAGSEAGETQYFGPGTRLLVL.

V usage is TRBV6-5 and J usage is TRBJ2-7; the D is unclear. CDR3 length: 14 residues. CDR1 and CDR2 (germline): MNHEY, SVGAGI. Trimming stripped 0 bases from V and 0 bases from J, with 6 bases between. This CDR3 is CASSYSVNSYEQYF. The CDR3 DNA is TGTGCCAGCAGTTACTCTGTCAACTCCTACGAGCAGTACTTC.

This clonotype occurred many times. The chain combines TRBV20-1 with TRBJ2-1; 8 nucleotides match TRBD2. V shed 2 bases and J 3 bases; nucleotides not matched to a gene: 6. There are 15 residues in the CDR3. Per the germline V gene, CDR1 is DFQATT and CDR2 is SNEGSKA (reference sequence). The CDR3 coding sequence is TGCAGTGCTAGAACTAGCGGCAGTTACTACAATGAGCAGTTCTTC. Translation: CSARTSGSYYNEQFF.

In its sample, this clonotype was seen a few times. The V and J genes are TRBV7-2 and TRBJ2-7; weak D call: TRBD2 (6 bases). CDR3 length: 12 residues. V was shortened by 8 bases and J by 6 bases, with 14 bases between the two germline ends. The germline CDR1 and CDR2 sequences are SGHTA and FQGNSA. DNA of the CDR3: TGTGCCAGCGCTTGGGCTAGCGCCGAGCAGTACTTC. Amino acid sequence: CASAWASAEQYF.

This clonotype appeared a few times. V is TRBV6-5 and J is TRBJ2-1, with D perhaps TRBD2 (6 bases). The length of the CDR3 is 16 residues. Germline-derived CDR1 and CDR2 are MNHEY and SVGAGI. V lost 0 bases and J 1 base, leaving 10 bases between the germline ends. CDR3 DNA: TGTGCCAGCAGTTACTCGATCGGGGGATCCTACAATGAGCAGTTCTTC. This encodes CASSYSIGGSYNEQFF.

This clonotype was seen a few times. CDR3 coding DNA: TGTGCCAGCACTCCACGGGGCGCACCGAATCAGCCCCAGCATTTT. Translation gives CASTPRGAPNQPQHF. This chain uses TRBV6-2 or TRBV6-3 with TRBJ1-5; D possibly corresponds to TRBD1 (5 bases). The V gene lost 7 bases and the J gene lost 4 bases, with 17 bases spanning the gap. Germline V gene sequence: CDR1 MNHEY, CDR2 SVGEGT. CDR3 length: 15 amino acids.

The CDR3 coding sequence is TGTGCCAGCAGCGCCCGGGAGCTGGTTACCGGGGAGCTGTTTTTT. It yields the protein CASSARELVTGELFF. V and J are TRBV9 and TRBJ2-2; TRBD2 might be the D (6 bases). Germline V gene sequence: CDR1 SGDLS, CDR2 YYNGEE. CDR3 length: 15 residues. Trimming shortened V by 3 bases and J by 5 bases, and 14 bases separated the two germline ends.

The chain joins TRBV5-1 to TRBJ2-7; 10 bases agree with TRBD1. Per the germline V gene, CDR1 is SGHRS and CDR2 is YFSETQ. The CDR3 sequence is 14 residues long. Germline trimming cut 1 base from V and 6 bases from J; bases unmatched to any gene: 4. Written as DNA, the CDR3 is TGCGCCAGCAGCTTGATGGGGACAGGGGCCGAGCAGTACTTC. Translating gives CASSLMGTGAEQYF.

V is TRBV6-1 and J is TRBJ2-7; 14 nucleotides line up with TRBD2. Losses at the gene ends were 6 bases for V and 3 bases for J; bases not matched to a gene: 7. Germline loops: CDR1 MNHNS, CDR2 SASEGT. This CDR3 spans 16 amino acids. As DNA, the CDR3 is TGTGCCAGCAGCAAAGGGACTAGCGGGGGCAGCTACGAGCAGTACTTC. As protein: CASSKGTSGGSYEQYF.

The chain links TRBV25-1 to TRBJ2-3; the D call may be TRBD1 or TRBD2 (6 bases each). The V end lost 1 base, the J end lost 6 bases, and 17 bases lay between the germline ends. The CDR3 has 16 amino acids. Germline values: CDR1 MGHDK, CDR2 SYGVNS. The CDR3 DNA reads as TGTGCCAGCAGTGAATGGGTCGGGGGCCAGGTGGATACGCAGTATTTT. Protein sequence: CASSEWVGGQVDTQYF.

This chain connects TRBV3-1 to TRBJ1-1; perhaps TRBD1 as D (5 bases). The CDR3 contains 14 residues. The germline CDR1 and CDR2 sequences are LGHDT and YNNKEL (reference sequence). V gave up 1 base and J gave up 11 bases, with 17 bases separating them. The CDR3 coding sequence is TGTGCCAGCAGCCAAGTGGTCGGCAGGGATGGGGCTTTCTTT. Encoded protein: CASSQVVGRDGAFF.

A few counts support this clonotype. J is TRBJ2-2 and V is TRBV5-1, with a possible D match to TRBD1 (6 bases). CDR3 length: 15 residues. V was cut by 1 base and J by 6 bases, with 13 bases left in between. Looked up from germline, CDR1 is SGHRS and CDR2 is YFSETQ. Here the CDR3 DNA reads TGCGCCAGCAGCTTGTGGCAGGGGAGTTCCGGGGAGCTGTTTTTT. Its protein product is CASSLWQGSSGELFF.

This clonotype was counted only a few times. V and J are TRBV5-5 and TRBJ2-2; D unclear. Germline values: CDR1 SGHKS, CDR2 YYEKEE (reference sequence). V was shortened by 0 bases and J by 4 bases, with 10 bases between the two germline ends. This CDR3 contains 15 residues. CDR3 amino acids: CASSLVGVGTGELFF. The CDR3 DNA sequence: TGTGCCAGCAGCTTGGTTGGGGTGGGCACCGGGGAGCTGTTTTTT.

The rearrangement joins TRBV27 to TRBJ1-6, with 8 positions matching TRBD1. Losses at the gene ends were 6 bases for V and 0 bases for J; bases not matched to a gene: 4. This CDR3 is built from 16 residues. Germline lookup yields CDR1 MNHEY and CDR2 SMNVEV (reference sequence). The CDR3 DNA sequence: TGTGCCAGCAGCCCGACAGGGGACTCCTATAATTCACCCCTCCACTTT. Translation: CASSPTGDSYNSPLHF.

J is TRBJ2-1 and V is TRBV5-1; the match to TRBD1 covers 7 bases. CDR1 is SGHRS, CDR2 YFSETQ, per germline. CDR3 length: 14 amino acids. V gave up 2 bases and J gave up 7 bases; unmatched junction bases: 6. CDR3 residues: CASSFPTGRNEQFF. CDR3 nucleotide sequence: TGCGCCAGCAGCTTCCCGACAGGGAGAAATGAGCAGTTCTTC. Together with reference TRBV5-1 and TRBJ2-1, the CDR3 gives the full variable domain: KAGVTQTPRYLIKTRGQQVTLSCSPISGHRSVSWYQQTPGQGLQFLFEYFSETQRNKGNFPGRFSGRQFSNSRSEMNVSTLELGDSALYLCASSFPTGRNEQFFGPGTRLTVL.